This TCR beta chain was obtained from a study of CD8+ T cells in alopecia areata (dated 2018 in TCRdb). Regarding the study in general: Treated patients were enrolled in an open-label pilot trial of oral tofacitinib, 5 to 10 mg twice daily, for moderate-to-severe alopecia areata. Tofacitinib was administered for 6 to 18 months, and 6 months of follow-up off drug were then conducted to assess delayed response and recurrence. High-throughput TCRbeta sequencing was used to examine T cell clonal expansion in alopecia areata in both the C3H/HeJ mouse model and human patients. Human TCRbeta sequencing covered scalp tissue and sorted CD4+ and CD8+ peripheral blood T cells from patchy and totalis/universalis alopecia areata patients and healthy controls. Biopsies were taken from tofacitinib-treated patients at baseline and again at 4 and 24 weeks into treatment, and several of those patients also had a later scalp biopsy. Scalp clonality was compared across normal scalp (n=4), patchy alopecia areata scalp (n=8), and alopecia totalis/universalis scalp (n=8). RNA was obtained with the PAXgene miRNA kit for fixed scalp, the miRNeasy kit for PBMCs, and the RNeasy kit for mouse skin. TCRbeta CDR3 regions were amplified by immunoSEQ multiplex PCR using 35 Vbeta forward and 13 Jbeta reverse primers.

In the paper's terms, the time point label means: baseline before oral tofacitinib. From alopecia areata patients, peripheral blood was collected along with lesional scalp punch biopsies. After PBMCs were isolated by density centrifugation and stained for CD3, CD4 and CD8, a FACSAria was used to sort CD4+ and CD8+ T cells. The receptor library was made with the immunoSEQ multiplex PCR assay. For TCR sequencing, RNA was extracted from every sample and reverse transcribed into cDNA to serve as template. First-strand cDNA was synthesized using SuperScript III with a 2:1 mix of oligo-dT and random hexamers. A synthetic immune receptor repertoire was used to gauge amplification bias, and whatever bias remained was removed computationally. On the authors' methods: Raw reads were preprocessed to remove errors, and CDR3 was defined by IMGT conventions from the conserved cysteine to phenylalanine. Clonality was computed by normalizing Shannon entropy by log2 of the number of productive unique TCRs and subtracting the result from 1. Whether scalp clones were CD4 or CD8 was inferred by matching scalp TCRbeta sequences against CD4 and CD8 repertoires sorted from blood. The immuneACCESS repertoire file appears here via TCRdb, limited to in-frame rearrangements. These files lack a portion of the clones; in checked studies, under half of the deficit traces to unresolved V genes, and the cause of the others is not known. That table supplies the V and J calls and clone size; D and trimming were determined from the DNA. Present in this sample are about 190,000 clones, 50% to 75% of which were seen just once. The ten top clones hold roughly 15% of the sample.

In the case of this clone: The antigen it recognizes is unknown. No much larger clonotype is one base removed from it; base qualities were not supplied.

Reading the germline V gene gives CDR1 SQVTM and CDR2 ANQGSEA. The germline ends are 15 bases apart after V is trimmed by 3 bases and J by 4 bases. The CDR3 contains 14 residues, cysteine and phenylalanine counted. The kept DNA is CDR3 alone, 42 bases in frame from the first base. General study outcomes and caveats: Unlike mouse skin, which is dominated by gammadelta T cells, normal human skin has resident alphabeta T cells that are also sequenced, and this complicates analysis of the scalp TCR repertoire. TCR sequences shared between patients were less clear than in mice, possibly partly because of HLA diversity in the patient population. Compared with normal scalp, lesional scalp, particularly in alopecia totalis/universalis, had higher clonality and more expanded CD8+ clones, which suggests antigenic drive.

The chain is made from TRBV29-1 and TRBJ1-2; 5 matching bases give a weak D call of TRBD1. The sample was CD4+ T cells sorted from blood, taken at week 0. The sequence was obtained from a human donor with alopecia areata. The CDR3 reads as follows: CSVDSGTGFYGYTF. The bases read TGCAGCGTTGATTCCGGGACGGGGTTCTATGGCTACACCTTC.